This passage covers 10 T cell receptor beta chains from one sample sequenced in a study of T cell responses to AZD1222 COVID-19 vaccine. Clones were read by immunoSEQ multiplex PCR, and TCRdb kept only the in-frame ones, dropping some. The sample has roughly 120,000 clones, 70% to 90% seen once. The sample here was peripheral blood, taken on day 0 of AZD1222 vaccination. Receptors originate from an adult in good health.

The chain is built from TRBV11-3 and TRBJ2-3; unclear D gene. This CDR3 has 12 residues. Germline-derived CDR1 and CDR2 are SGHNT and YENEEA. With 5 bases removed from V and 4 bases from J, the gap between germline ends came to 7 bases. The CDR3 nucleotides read TGTGCCAGCAGCGTAGCTGCAGATACGCAGTATTTT. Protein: CASSVAADTQYF.

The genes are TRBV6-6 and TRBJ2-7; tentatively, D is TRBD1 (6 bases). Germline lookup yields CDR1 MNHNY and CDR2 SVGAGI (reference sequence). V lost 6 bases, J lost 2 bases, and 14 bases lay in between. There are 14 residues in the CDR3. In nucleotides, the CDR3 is TGTGCCAGCAGACTGACTCAGGGGACCTACGAGCAGTACTTC. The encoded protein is CASRLTQGTYEQYF.

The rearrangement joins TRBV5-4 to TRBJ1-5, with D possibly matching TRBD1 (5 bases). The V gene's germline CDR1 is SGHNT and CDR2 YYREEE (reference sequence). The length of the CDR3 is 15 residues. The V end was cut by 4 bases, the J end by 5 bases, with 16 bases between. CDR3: CASSRVGERDQPQHF. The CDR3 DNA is TGTGCCAGCAGCCGGGTGGGGGAGAGGGATCAGCCCCAGCATTTT.

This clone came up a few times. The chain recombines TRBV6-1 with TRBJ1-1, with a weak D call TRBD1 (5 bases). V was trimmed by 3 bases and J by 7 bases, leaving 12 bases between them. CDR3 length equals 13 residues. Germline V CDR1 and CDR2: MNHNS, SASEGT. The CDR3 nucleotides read TGTGCCAGCAGTGAGTGGGGCAGGGTTGAAGCTTTCTTT. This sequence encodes CASSEWGRVEAFF.

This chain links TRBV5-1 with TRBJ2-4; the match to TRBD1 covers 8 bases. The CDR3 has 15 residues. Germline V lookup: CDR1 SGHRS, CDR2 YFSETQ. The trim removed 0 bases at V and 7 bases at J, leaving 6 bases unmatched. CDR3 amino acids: CASSLEPGQANIQYF. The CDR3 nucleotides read TGCGCCAGCAGCTTGGAACCGGGACAGGCGAACATTCAGTACTTC. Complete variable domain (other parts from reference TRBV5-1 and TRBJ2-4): KAGVTQTPRYLIKTRGQQVTLSCSPISGHRSVSWYQQTPGQGLQFLFEYFSETQRNKGNFPGRFSGRQFSNSRSEMNVSTLELGDSALYLCASSLEPGQANIQYFGAGTRLSVL.

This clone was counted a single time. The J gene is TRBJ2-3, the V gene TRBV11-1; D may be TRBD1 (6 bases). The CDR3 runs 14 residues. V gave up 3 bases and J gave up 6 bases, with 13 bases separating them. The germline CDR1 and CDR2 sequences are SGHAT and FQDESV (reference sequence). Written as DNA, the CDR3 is TGTGCCAGCAGCTTGCAGGGGCCCCGCGATACGCAGTATTTT. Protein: CASSLQGPRDTQYF.

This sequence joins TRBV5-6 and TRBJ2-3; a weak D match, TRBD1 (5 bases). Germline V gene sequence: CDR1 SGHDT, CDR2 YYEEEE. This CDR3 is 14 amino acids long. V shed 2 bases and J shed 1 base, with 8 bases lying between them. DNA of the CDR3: TGTGCCAGCAGCTTACAGGTCGGCACAGATACGCAGTATTTT. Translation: CASSLQVGTDTQYF. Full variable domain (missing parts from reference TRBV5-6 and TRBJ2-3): DAGVTQSPTHLIKTRGQQVTLRCSPKSGHDTVSWYQQALGQGPQFIFQYYEEEERQRGNFPDRFSGHQFPNYSSELNVNALLLGDSALYLCASSLQVGTDTQYFGPGTRLTVL.

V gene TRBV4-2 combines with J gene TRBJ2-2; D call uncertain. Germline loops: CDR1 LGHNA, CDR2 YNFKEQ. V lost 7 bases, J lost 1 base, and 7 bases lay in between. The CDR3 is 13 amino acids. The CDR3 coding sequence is TGTGCCAGCACGGACCTGAACACCGGGGAGCTGTTTTTT. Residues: CASTDLNTGELFF.

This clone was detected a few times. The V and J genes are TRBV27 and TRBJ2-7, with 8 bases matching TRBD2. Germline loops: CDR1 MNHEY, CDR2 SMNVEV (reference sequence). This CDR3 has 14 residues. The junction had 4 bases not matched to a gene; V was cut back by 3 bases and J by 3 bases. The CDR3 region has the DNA TGTGCCAGCAGTTTGGAGAGCGGGGGCTACGAGCAGTACTTC. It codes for CASSLESGGYEQYF.

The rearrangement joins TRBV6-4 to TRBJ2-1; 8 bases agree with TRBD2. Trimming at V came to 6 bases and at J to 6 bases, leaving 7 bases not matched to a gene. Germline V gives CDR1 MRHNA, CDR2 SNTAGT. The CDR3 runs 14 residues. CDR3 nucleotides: TGTGCCAGCAGCCCCGGGGGGGACTCCAATGAGCAGTTCTTC. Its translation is CASSPGGDSNEQFF.